These T cell receptor beta chains were read from a single sample in a study of radiation and T cells in renal cell carcinoma. Assay used: immunoSEQ multiplex PCR; TCRdb lists only in-frame clones, some missing. The repertoire consists of around 130,000 clones, with 85% to 90% occurring once and the leading ten covering 5.8%. Sequencing was performed on blood, taken from a patient whose treatment included radiotherapy and nephrectomy. These receptors were obtained from a woman in her 70s with renal cell carcinoma. Each CDR3 is given with its conserved first and last residue. Each record gives: CDR3 DNA, CDR3 protein, clone size, D gene, J gene, V gene. The D gene is left open where the match is weak. Clone size is shown for a subset of rows, as once, few, many or a class of expanded clone.

TGTGCCAGCGGGGGAAATTCCTACGAGCAGTACTTC CASGGNSYEQYF NA NA TRBJ2-7 TRBV25-1
TGCGCCAGCAGCAAGGACACGAACACTGAAGCTTTCTTT CASSKDTNTEAFF NA NA TRBJ1-1 TRBV5-1
TGTGCCAGCAGTCCCGCCGGACGGTACTATGGCTACACCTTC CASSPAGRYYGYTF NA NA TRBJ1-2 TRBV27
TGTGCCATCAGTGGCGGCAGGATGAGGTCCTACGAGCAGTACTTC CAISGGRMRSYEQYF NA NA TRBJ2-7 TRBV10-3
TGTGCCAGCAGTGAGCAATTAGGAACTAACTATGGCTACACCTTC CASSEQLGTNYGYTF NA NA TRBJ1-2 TRBV6-4
TGTGCCACCAGCAGAGATCAGGGAGGGACAGGGTACTACAATGAGCAGTTCTTC CATSRDQGGTGYYNEQFF NA TRBD1 TRBJ2-1 TRBV15
TGTGCCAGCAGCCCCCGGACAGGTGGAGGAGAGACCCAGTACTTC CASSPRTGGGETQYF NA TRBD1 TRBJ2-5 TRBV6-6
TGCGCCAGCAGCTTGGGTCCGGCTAACACTGAAGCTTTCTTT CASSLGPANTEAFF NA NA TRBJ1-1 TRBV5-1
TGTGCCAGTAGTAAAACGACAGGTAGTAAGACCCAGTACTTC CASSKTTGSKTQYF NA NA TRBJ2-5 TRBV19
TGTGCCAGCAGCTCCCCCCCCAGGGGGGATACGCAGTATTTT CASSSPPRGDTQYF NA TRBD1 TRBJ2-3 TRBV7-2
TGTGCCAGCAGTAGCCAGGGTGGCTATGGCTACACCTTC CASSSQGGYGYTF NA NA TRBJ1-2 TRBV6-6
TGTGCCAGCAGCTTCCCCACAGAAACCTACGAGCAGTACTTC CASSFPTETYEQYF NA NA TRBJ2-7 TRBV5-5
TGCGCCAGCAGCCAAGATCCCGGGGAGACCCAGTACTTC CASSQDPGETQYF NA NA TRBJ2-5 TRBV4-1
TGTGCCAGCAGCCCCGGGACAGCGAACACTGAAGCTTTCTTT CASSPGTANTEAFF NA TRBD1 TRBJ1-1 TRBV27
TGTGCCAGCAGCCAGGGGCCAGGGCGAGGCTACACCTTC CASSQGPGRGYTF NA NA TRBJ1-2 TRBV7-3
TGCAGCGTTGGGGCGATGTCTAGCACAGATACGCAGTATTTT CSVGAMSSTDTQYF NA NA TRBJ2-3 TRBV29-1
TGTGCCAGCAGCCATTGGACTAGCAGGGCGTTACCGGTCTCCTACAATGAGCAGTTCTTC CASSHWTSRALPVSYNEQFF NA TRBD2 TRBJ2-1 TRBV5-4
TGTGCCAGCAGTCTGCTCCCACCAGGATCACCCCTCCACTTT CASSLLPPGSPLHF NA NA TRBJ1-6 TRBV14
TGTGCCAGCAGCTTAGGCGGGGCCAATACGCAGTATTTT CASSLGGANTQYF NA NA TRBJ2-3 TRBV11-3
TGTGCCACCAGCATAGGCAGGGTGGTCAATCAGCCCCAGCATTTT CATSIGRVVNQPQHF NA NA TRBJ1-5 TRBV15
TGCGCCAGCAGCCCCCGAGGGGGGGCCAGCAATGAGCAGTTCTTC CASSPRGGASNEQFF NA NA TRBJ2-1 TRBV5-1
TGTGCCAGCAGGGGGGGCTCTGGAAACACCATATATTTT CASRGGSGNTIYF NA NA TRBJ1-3 TRBV6-4
TGCGCCAGCAGCCACCAGGCCTCGGGAGGGACTGAAGCTTTCTTT CASSHQASGGTEAFF few NA TRBJ1-1 TRBV4-1
TGTGCCAGCTCACCAAAGACTAGCGGGGTCACCGGGGAGCTGTTTTTT CASSPKTSGVTGELFF NA TRBD2 TRBJ2-2 TRBV18
TGTGCCAGCAGTCGACGACAGGTGGGGAGCGCTGAAGCTTTCTTT CASSRRQVGSAEAFF NA NA TRBJ1-1 TRBV6-1
TGCAGTGGGTACAGGGGTCATGAGCAGTTCTTC CSGYRGHEQFF once TRBD1 TRBJ2-1 TRBV20-1
TGTGCCATCAGTGAGTTTGAGAATTCACCCCTCCACTTT CAISEFENSPLHF NA NA TRBJ1-6 TRBV10-3
TGTGCCAGCAGCTTTAGCTCCTACGAGCAGTACTTC CASSFSSYEQYF NA NA TRBJ2-7 TRBV11-2
TGCGCCAGCAGCCAAGACAGGACAATGGCCCAGCATTTT CASSQDRTMAQHF NA NA TRBJ1-5 TRBV4-1
TGTGCCAGCAGCACCCGGGACACGAGTAACTATGGCTACACCTTC CASSTRDTSNYGYTF NA NA TRBJ1-2 TRBV7-2